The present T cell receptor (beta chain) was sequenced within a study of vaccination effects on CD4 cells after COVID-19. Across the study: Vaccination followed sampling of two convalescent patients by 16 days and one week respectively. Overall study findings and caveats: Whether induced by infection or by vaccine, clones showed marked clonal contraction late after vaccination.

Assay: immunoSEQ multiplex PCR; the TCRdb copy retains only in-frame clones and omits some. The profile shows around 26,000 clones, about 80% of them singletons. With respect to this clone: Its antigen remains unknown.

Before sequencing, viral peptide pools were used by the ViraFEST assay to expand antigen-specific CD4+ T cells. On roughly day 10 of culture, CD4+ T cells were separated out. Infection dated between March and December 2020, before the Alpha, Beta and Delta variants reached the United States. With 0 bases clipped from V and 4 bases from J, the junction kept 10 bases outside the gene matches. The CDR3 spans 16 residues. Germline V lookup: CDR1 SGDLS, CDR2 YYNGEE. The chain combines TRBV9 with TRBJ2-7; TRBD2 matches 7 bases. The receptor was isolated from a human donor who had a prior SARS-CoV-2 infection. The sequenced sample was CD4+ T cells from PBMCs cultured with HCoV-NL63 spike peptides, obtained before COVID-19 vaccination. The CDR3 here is CASSVVIWEGLYEQYF. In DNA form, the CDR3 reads TGTGCCAGCAGCGTAGTTATCTGGGAGGGCCTTTACGAGCAGTACTTC.